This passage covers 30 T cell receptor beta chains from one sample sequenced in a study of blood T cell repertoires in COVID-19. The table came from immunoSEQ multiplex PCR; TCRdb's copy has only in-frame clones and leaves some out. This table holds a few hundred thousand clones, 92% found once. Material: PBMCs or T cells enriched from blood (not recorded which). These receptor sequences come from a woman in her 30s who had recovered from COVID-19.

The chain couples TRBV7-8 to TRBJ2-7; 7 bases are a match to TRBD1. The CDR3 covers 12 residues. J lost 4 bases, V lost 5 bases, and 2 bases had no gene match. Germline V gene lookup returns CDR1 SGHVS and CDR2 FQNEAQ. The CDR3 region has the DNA TGTGCCAGCAGCCCAGGGGGATACGAGCAGTACTTC. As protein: CASSPGGYEQYF.

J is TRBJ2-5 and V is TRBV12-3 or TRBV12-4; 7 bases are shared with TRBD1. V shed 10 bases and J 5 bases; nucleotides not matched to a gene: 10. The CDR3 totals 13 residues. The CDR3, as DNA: TGTGCCACAAGAAGGGGGCTAGTTGAGACCCAGTACTTC. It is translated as CATRRGLVETQYF.

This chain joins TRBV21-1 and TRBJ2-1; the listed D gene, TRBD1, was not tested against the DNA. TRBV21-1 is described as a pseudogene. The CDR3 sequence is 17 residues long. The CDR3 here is CASSKGWTGHSYNEQFF. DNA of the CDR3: TGTGCCAGCAGCAAGGGGTGGACAGGGCATTCCTACAATGAGCAGTTCTTC.

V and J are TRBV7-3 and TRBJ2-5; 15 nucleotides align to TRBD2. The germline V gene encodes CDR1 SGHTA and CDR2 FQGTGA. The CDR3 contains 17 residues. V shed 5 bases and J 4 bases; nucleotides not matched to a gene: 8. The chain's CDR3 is CASSAGLAGGPSETQYF. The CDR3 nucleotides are TGTGCCAGCAGCGCAGGACTAGCGGGAGGGCCGTCAGAGACCCAGTACTTC.

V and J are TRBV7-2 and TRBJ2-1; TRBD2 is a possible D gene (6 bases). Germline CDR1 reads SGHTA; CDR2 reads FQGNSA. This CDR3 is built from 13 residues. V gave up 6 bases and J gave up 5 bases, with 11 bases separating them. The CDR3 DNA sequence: TGTGCCAGCAGGAAGGGACTTAACAATGAGCAGTTCTTC. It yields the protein CASRKGLNNEQFF.

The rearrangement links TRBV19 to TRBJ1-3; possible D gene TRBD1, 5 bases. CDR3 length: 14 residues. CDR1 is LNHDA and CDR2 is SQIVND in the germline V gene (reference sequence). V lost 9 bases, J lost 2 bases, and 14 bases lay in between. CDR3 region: CASSPGGTGNTIYF. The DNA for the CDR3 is TGTGCCAGCAGCCCCGGGGGGACTGGAAACACCATATATTTT.

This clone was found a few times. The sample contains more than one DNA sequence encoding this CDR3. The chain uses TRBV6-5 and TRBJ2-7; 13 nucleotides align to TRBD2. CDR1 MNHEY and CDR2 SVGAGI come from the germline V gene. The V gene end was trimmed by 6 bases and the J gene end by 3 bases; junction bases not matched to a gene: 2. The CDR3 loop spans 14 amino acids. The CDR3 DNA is TGTGCCAGCAGGCGGACTAGCGGGAGCTACGAGCAGTACTTC. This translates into CASRRTSGSYEQYF.

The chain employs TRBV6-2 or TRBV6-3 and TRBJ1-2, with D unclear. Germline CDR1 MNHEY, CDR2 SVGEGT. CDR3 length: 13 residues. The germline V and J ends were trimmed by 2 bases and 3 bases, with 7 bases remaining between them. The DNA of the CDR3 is TGTGCCAGCAGTTACGGGCAGCACTATGGCTACACCTTC. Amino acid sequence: CASSYGQHYGYTF.

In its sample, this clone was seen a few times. This chain's CDR3 is CASSLQGYVTGELFF. CDR3 sequence (DNA): TGTGCCAGCAGCCTACAGGGGTACGTCACCGGGGAGCTGTTTTTT. The chain links TRBV5-4 to TRBJ2-2; 7 bases match TRBD1. V lost 4 bases and J lost 4; bases outside the gene matches: 7. Germline CDR1 is SGHNT and CDR2 is YYREEE (reference sequence). The CDR3 covers 15 residues.

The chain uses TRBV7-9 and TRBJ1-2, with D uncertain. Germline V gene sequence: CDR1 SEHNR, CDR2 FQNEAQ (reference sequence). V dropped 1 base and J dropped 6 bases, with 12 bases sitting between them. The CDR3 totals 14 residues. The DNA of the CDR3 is TGTGCCAGCAGCTTAGATCCCCAGTTGCATGGCTACACCTTC. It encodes CASSLDPQLHGYTF.

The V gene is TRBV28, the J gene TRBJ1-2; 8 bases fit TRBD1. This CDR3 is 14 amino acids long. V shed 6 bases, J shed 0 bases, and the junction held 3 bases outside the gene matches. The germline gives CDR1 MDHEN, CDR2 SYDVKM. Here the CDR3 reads CASSPDRANYGYTF. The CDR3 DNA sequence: TGTGCCAGCAGCCCGGACAGGGCTAACTATGGCTACACCTTC.

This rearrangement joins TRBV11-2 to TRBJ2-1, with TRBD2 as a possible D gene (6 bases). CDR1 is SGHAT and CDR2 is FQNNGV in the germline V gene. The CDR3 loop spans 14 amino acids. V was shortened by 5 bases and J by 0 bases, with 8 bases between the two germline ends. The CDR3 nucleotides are TGTGCCAGCAGCCACGGGGGCTCCTACAATGAGCAGTTCTTC. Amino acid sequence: CASSHGGSYNEQFF.

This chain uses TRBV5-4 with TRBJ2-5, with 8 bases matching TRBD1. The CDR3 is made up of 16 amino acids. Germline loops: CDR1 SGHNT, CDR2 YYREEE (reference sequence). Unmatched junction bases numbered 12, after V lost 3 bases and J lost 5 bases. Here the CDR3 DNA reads TGTGCCAGCAGCTCGCCGACAGGGGCGAGGGGGGAGACCCAGTACTTC. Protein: CASSSPTGARGETQYF.

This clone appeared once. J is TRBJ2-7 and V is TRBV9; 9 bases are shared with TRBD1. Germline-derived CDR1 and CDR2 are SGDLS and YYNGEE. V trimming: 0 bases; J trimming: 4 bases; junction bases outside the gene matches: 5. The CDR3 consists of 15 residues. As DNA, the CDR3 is TGTGCCAGCAGCGTAGATGGGACAGGGCCGTACGAGCAGTACTTC. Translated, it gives CASSVDGTGPYEQYF.

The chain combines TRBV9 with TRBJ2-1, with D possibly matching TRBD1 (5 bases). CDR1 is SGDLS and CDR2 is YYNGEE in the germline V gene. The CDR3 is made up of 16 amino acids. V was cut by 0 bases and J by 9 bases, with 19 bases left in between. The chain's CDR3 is CASSVATQGIYGEQFF. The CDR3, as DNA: TGTGCCAGCAGCGTAGCTACTCAGGGTATCTACGGTGAGCAGTTCTTC.

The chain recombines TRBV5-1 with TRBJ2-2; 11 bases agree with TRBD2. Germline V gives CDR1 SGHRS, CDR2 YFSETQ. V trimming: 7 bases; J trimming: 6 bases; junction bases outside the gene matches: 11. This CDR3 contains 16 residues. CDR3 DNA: TGCGCCAGCGGGGAGCAGCCTAGCGGGAGGCCCGGGGAGCTGTTTTTT. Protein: CASGEQPSGRPGELFF.

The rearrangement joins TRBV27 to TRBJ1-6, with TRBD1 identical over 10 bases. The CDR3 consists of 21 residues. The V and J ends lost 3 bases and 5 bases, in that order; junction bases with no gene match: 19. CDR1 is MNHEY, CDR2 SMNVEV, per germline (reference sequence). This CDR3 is CASSFYPPGTGALPNNSPLHF. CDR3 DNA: TGTGCCAGCAGTTTCTATCCCCCCGGGACAGGGGCTCTGCCTAATAATTCACCCCTCCACTTT.

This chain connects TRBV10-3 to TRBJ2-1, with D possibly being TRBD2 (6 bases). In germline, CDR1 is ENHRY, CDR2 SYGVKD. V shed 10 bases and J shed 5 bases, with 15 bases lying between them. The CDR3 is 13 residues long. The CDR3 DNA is TGTGCCACAACCCCGGGACTCCACAATGAGCAGTTCTTC. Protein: CATTPGLHNEQFF.

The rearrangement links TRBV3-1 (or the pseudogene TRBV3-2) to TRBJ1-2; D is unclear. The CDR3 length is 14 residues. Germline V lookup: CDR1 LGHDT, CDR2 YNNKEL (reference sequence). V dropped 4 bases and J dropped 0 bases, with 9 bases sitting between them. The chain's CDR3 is CASSPRSSNYGYTF. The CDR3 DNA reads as TGTGCCAGCAGCCCCCGGTCGTCTAACTATGGCTACACCTTC.

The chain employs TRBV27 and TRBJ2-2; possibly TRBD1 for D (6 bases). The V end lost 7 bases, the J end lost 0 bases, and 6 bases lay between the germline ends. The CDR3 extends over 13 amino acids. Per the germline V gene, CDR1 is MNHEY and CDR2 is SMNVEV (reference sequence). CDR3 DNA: TGTGCCAGCAAGGGGGCGAACACCGGGGAGCTGTTTTTT. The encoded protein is CASKGANTGELFF.

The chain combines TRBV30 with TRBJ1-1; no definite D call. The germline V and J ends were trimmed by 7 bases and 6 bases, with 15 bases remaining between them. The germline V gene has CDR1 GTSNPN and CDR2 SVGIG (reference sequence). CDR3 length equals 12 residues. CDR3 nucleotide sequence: TGTGCCTACCACGGGGAAGTCTCTGAAGCTTTCTTT. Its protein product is CAYHGEVSEAFF.

CDR3 sequence (DNA): TGCGCCAGCAGCCAAGACAGCCGCCGTTTTTGCTACACCTTC. Its protein is CASSQDSRRFCYTF. V gene TRBV23-1 combines with J gene TRBJ1-2; the D gene is possibly TRBD1 (5 bases). TRBV23-1 is classed as an ORF, of uncertain function. Trimming stripped 6 bases from V and 9 bases from J, with 20 bases between. The CDR3 contains 14 residues.

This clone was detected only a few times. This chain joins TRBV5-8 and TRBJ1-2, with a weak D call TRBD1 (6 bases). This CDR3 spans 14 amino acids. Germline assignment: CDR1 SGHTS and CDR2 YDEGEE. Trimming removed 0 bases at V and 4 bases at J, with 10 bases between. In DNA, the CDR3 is TGTGCCAGCAGCTTGGTTGGGGGCTCCTATGGCTACACCTTC. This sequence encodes CASSLVGGSYGYTF. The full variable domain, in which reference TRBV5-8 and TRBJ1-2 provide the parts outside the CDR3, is EAGVTQSPTHLIKTRGQQATLRCSPISGHTSVYWYQQALGLGLQFLLWYDEGEERNRGNFPPRFSGRQFPNYSSELNVNALELEDSALYLCASSLVGGSYGYTFGSGTRLTVV.

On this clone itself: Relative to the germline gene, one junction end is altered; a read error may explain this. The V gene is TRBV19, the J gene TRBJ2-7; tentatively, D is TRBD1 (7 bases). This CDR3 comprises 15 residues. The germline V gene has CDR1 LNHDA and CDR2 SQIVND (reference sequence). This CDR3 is CASSIGGTERDEQYF. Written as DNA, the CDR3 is TGTGCCAGTAGCATAGGGGGGACAGAGAGGGACGAGCAGTACTTC.

DNA for the CDR3: TGTGCCAGCAGTGTATCTACTAGCGGGAGGACAGATACGCAGTATTTT. Protein sequence: CASSVSTSGRTDTQYF. The chain joins TRBV2 to TRBJ2-3; the match to TRBD2 covers 12 bases. V lost 4 bases to trimming and J lost 3 bases; unmatched junction nucleotides: 5. CDR3 length: 16 amino acids. Germline CDR1 and CDR2: SNHLY and FYNNEI. The full variable domain, its missing parts supplied by reference TRBV2 and TRBJ2-3, is EPEVTQTPSHQVTQMGQEVILRCVPISNHLYFYWYRQILGQKVEFLVSFYNNEISEKSEIFDDQFSVERPDGSNFTLKIRSTKLEDSAMYFCASSVSTSGRTDTQYFGPGTRLTVL.

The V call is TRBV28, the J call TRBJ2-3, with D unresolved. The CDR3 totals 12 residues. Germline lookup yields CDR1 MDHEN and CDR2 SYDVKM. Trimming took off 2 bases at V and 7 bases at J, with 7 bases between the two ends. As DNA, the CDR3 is TGTGCCAGCAGTTTAAACACCCATACGCAGTATTTT. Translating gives CASSLNTHTQYF.

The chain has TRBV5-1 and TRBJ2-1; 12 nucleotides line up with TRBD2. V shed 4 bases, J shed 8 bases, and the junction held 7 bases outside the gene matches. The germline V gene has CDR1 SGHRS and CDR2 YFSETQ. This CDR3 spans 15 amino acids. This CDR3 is CASSRLAGAMDEQFF. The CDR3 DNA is TGCGCCAGCAGCCGACTAGCGGGGGCCATGGATGAGCAGTTCTTC.

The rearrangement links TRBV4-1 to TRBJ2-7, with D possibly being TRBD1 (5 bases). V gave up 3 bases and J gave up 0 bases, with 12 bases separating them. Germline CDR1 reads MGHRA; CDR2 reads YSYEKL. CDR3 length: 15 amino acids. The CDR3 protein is CASSQSTVTSYEQYF. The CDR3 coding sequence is TGCGCCAGCAGCCAGTCGACAGTTACCTCCTACGAGCAGTACTTC.

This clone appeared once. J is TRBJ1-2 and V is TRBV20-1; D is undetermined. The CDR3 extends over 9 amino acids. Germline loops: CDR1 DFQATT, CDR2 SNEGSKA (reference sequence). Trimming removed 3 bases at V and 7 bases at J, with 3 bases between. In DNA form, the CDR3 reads TGCAGTGCTAGTCGTGGCTACACCTTC. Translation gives CSASRGYTF.

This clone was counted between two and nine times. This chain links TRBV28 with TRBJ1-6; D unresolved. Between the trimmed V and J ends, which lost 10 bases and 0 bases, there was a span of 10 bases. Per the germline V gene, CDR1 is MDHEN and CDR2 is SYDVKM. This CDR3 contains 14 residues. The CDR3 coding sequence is TGTGCCACCACTGAAACCTCCTATAATTCACCCCTCCACTTT. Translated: CATTETSYNSPLHF. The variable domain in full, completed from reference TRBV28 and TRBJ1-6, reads DVKVTQSSRYLVKRTGEKVFLECVQDMDHENMFWYRQDPGLGLRLIYFSYDVKMKEKGDIPEGYSVSREKKERFSLILESASTNQTSMYLCATTETSYNSPLHFGNGTRLTVT.